Listed below are T cell receptor beta chains from one sample, sequenced in a study of shared clonotypes between healthy human individuals. Sequencing was performed with immunoSEQ multiplex PCR; in TCRdb, only in-frame clones are kept and a portion is missing. The sample yields more than 450,000 clones, about four fifths seen once. Sequences were obtained from PBMCs. These receptors were collected from a woman between 40 and 55 years old in good health. Some clones in this sample may be carry-over from other donors' samples. Both conserved end residues are part of each CDR3.

J gene,V gene,CDR3 protein
TRBJ1-4,TRBV7-2,CASSSRTVAGEKLFF
TRBJ2-4,TRBV18,CASSPLSRTGFNIQYF
TRBJ1-2,TRBV29-1,CSVWDARKLFNYGYTF
TRBJ2-2,TRBV10-1,CASRPEGYGREPGELFF
TRBJ2-1,TRBV7-8,CASSLVGQYNEQFF
TRBJ1-5,TRBV28,CASSSRTYKRGDSNQPQHF
TRBJ2-5,TRBV28,CASSPTATRTYQETQYF
TRBJ2-2,TRBV9,CASSVFPRQGRSGELFF
TRBJ2-3,TRBV2,CASSILGTSGTLDTQYF
TRBJ2-1,TRBV7-2,CASSLTSGRYEQFF
TRBJ2-2,TRBV19,CASSIARGGDTGELFF
TRBJ2-3,TRBV7-3,CASSLRGGSTDTQYF
TRBJ2-7,TRBV2,CASRFRDTYYEQYF
TRBJ2-7,TRBV5-5,CASSFSGLAGGPAEQYF
TRBJ1-1,TRBV5-1,CASSLAWGNTEAFF